This TCR beta chain was documented in a study of cytomegalovirus exposure and HLA in healthy donors. Germline V lookup: CDR1 SGHTA, CDR2 FQGTGA. V was clipped by 1 base and J by 0 bases, with 8 bases between them. This CDR3 contains 15 residues. For this clone: Its cognate antigen is unknown.

General study points: Later work found most CMV-associated TCR beta chains apparently HLA-restricted.

60 Vbeta and 13 Jbeta primers were used in PCR. The assay was immunoSEQ multiplex PCR, and TCRdb's table has in-frame clones only and misses some. This sample contains roughly 120,000 clones. The V and J genes are TRBV7-3 and TRBJ2-3; the D is unclear. The source of this sequence is a man in his forties in good health and CMV-seropositive. Sample: PBMCs. CDR3 loop: CASSLKKTSTDTQYF. In nucleotides, the CDR3 is TGTGCCAGCAGCTTAAAGAAGACTAGCACAGATACGCAGTATTTT.